One sample yielded the 21 T cell receptor beta chains listed below, sequenced in a study of OX40 agonist ivuxolimab in advanced cancers. Here immunoSEQ multiplex PCR was the method, and the copy in TCRdb shows in-frame clones only, minus some. The table includes under 25,000 clones, approximately 85% detected once. The material was CD4+ or CD8+ T cells sorted from blood, obtained in a trial of the OX40 agonist ivuxolimab. The receptors were sampled from an adult with an advanced solid tumor such as melanoma, head and neck, liver or kidney cancer.

This chain connects TRBV27 to TRBJ1-1; 12 bases match TRBD1. The CDR3 spans 17 residues. Trimming cost V 2 bases and J 4 bases; bases outside gene matches: 8. Germline lookup yields CDR1 MNHEY and CDR2 SMNVEV (reference sequence). The CDR3 DNA follows: TGTGCCAGCAGTTTAATTCCGGGACAGGGGGCGAGCACTGAAGCTTTCTTT. It specifies CASSLIPGQGASTEAFF.

In its sample, this clone ranks as medium-sized. The chain joins TRBV27 to TRBJ2-1; D may match TRBD1 or TRBD2 (5 bases each). The CDR3 runs to 15 residues. Germline CDR1 is MNHEY and CDR2 is SMNVEV (reference sequence). V gave up 7 bases and J gave up 4 bases, with 17 bases separating them. As DNA, the CDR3 is TGTGCCAGCACCAAAGGGGAGCAGTTATACAATGAGCAGTTCTTC. Translated: CASTKGEQLYNEQFF.

V gene TRBV10-3 combines with J gene TRBJ2-1, with 8 nucleotides matching TRBD1. This CDR3 is 17 amino acids long. CDR1 ENHRY and CDR2 SYGVKD come from the germline V gene. J was trimmed by 2 bases and V by 3 bases; bases with no gene match: 9. CDR3: CAISDPRQGTTYNEQFF. For the CDR3, the DNA is TGTGCCATCAGTGACCCAAGACAGGGGACGACCTACAATGAGCAGTTCTTC.

V is TRBV7-2 and J is TRBJ2-5; no firm D call. CDR1 is SGHTA, CDR2 FQGNSA, per germline. Trimming took off 3 bases at V and 3 bases at J, with 11 bases between the two ends. This CDR3 region has 14 residues. CDR3 coding DNA: TGTGCCAGCAGCTTCCGGACGGTTGAAGAGACCCAGTACTTC. Translation: CASSFRTVEETQYF.

This clone is a singleton in its sample. The chain has TRBV4-1 and TRBJ1-1; D remains ambiguous. V was shortened by 0 bases and J by 6 bases, with 14 bases between the two germline ends. The germline CDR1 and CDR2 sequences are MGHRA and YSYEKL. CDR3 length equals 15 residues. The CDR3 bases are TGCGCCAGCAGCCAAGAGGGCCATTACCCCCCTGAAGCTTTCTTT. This sequence encodes CASSQEGHYPPEAFF.

This clone showed up just once. J is TRBJ2-7 and V is TRBV6-1, with D maybe TRBD1 (6 bases). CDR3 length: 13 residues. Germline V lookup: CDR1 MNHNS, CDR2 SASEGT. The ends were cut back, 5 bases at V and 0 bases at J, with 8 bases in the middle. The DNA of the CDR3 is TGTGCCAGCAGTCAGGACAGCTCCTACGAGCAGTACTTC. Its translation is CASSQDSSYEQYF.

The V gene is TRBV20-1, the J gene TRBJ2-7; tentatively, D is TRBD2 (6 bases). The CDR3 totals 11 residues. Between the trimmed V and J ends, which lost 6 bases and 2 bases, there was a span of 8 bases. Germline lookup yields CDR1 DFQATT and CDR2 SNEGSKA (reference sequence). In nucleotides, the CDR3 is TGCAGTGCGGGAGGAACCTACGAGCAGTACTTC. It yields the protein CSAGGTYEQYF.

The CDR3 DNA reads TGTGCCAGTAGTGGCAGGGATTACGAGCAGTACTTC. It yields the protein CASSGRDYEQYF. The V call is TRBV19, the J call TRBJ2-7; D is possibly TRBD1 (5 bases). The CDR3 contains 12 residues. Germline values: CDR1 LNHDA, CDR2 SQIVND (reference sequence). Trimming removed 5 bases from V and 4 bases from J, with 9 bases in between.

The J gene is TRBJ2-3, the V gene TRBV27; no definite D call. The CDR3 loop spans 13 amino acids. Trimming stripped 5 bases from V and 2 bases from J, with 8 bases between. The germline CDR1 and CDR2 sequences are MNHEY and SMNVEV (reference sequence). The chain's CDR3 is CASSPLDTDTQYF. The CDR3 DNA reads TGTGCCAGCAGTCCTCTGGACACAGATACGCAGTATTTT.

The rearrangement links TRBV7-8 to TRBJ1-2, with a tentative D call TRBD1 (5 bases). The CDR3 is made up of 14 amino acids. Germline CDR1 SGHVS, CDR2 FQNEAQ. V lost 0 bases and J 3 bases, leaving 8 bases between the germline ends. The chain's CDR3 is CASSLAQGYYGYTF. The CDR3 DNA is TGTGCCAGCAGCTTAGCGCAGGGCTACTATGGCTACACCTTC. Based on the CDR3 plus reference TRBV7-8 and TRBJ1-2, the full variable domain is GAGVSQSPRYKVAKRGQDVALRCDPISGHVSLFWYQQALGQGPEFLTYFQNEAQLDKSGLPSDRFFAERPEGSVSTLKIQRTQQEDSAVYLCASSLAQGYYGYTFGSGTRLTVV.

The V gene is TRBV6-5, the J gene TRBJ2-2, with D perhaps TRBD1 (5 bases). Germline CDR1 MNHEY, CDR2 SVGAGI. V was pared by 7 bases and J by 4 bases, with 16 bases between. The CDR3 runs 15 residues. As DNA, the CDR3 is TGTGCCAGCACCCCAGACAGTCCCCGCACCGGGGAGCTGTTTTTT. Its protein is CASTPDSPRTGELFF.

The genes are TRBV2 and TRBJ1-2; 7 positions match TRBD1. The junction had 6 bases not matched to a gene; V was cut back by 6 bases and J by 5 bases. Germline lookup yields CDR1 SNHLY and CDR2 FYNNEI. This CDR3 spans 13 amino acids. The CDR3 DNA is TGTGCCAGCAGCCCCGACAGGGCTTATGGCTACACCTTC. Its translation: CASSPDRAYGYTF.

In nucleotides, the CDR3 is TGTGCCAGCACCGAGGTGGCAGCAACGGGCTACACCTTC. Protein: CASTEVAATGYTF. The genes are TRBV2 and TRBJ1-2, with D unresolved. The CDR3 spans 13 residues. The germline V gene encodes CDR1 SNHLY and CDR2 FYNNEI. Trimming shortened V by 7 bases and J by 8 bases, and 17 bases separated the two germline ends.

This clone was recorded only once. The chain has TRBV19 and TRBJ1-1; no clear D. In germline, CDR1 is LNHDA, CDR2 SQIVND (reference sequence). Trimming took off 6 bases at V and 5 bases at J, with 13 bases between the two ends. CDR3 length: 13 amino acids. Here the CDR3 reads CASSYRLETEAFF. The CDR3 DNA sequence: TGTGCCAGTAGCTACAGATTGGAGACTGAAGCTTTCTTT.

V gene TRBV5-1 combines with J gene TRBJ2-1; 8 nucleotides line up with TRBD2. CDR1 is SGHRS and CDR2 is YFSETQ in the germline V gene. This CDR3 spans 15 amino acids. J gave up 4 bases and V 2 bases, and 5 bases lay outside the gene matches. The CDR3 reads CASSFGGGSYNEQFF. The CDR3 nucleotides are TGCGCCAGCAGCTTTGGCGGGGGGAGTTACAATGAGCAGTTCTTC.

This clone was found once. The CDR3 is CASSSRHGRGMSYTF. The DNA of the CDR3 is TGTGCCAGCAGCTCCCGCCACGGACGGGGTATGAGCTACACCTTC. This chain connects TRBV5-6 to TRBJ1-2; no firm D call. V lost 3 bases to trimming and J lost 9 bases, with 21 bases between them. The V gene's germline CDR1 is SGHDT and CDR2 YYEEEE. The CDR3 has 15 residues.

The chain is built from TRBV7-2 and TRBJ1-2, with D possibly being TRBD1 (6 bases). Trimming removed 3 bases from V and 14 bases from J, with 16 bases in between. Germline V lookup: CDR1 SGHTA, CDR2 FQGNSA. The CDR3 runs 12 residues. CDR3: CASSLGAGLGTF. For the CDR3, the DNA is TGTGCCAGCAGCTTGGGGGCGGGCCTCGGTACCTTC.

The chain links TRBV5-6 to TRBJ2-1; D uncertain. CDR3 length: 14 amino acids. Trimming took off 4 bases at V and 9 bases at J, with 17 bases between the two ends. CDR1 and CDR2 from the germline V gene are SGHDT and YYEEEE. The chain's CDR3 is CASSRSNSVSEQFF. In nucleotides, the CDR3 is TGTGCCAGCAGCCGATCTAATTCGGTCTCTGAGCAGTTCTTC.

The genes are TRBV7-2 and TRBJ2-1; D gene uncertain. Deletions cut 3 bases from V and 4 bases from J, with 16 bases between. CDR1 is SGHTA and CDR2 is FQGNSA in the germline V gene. CDR3 size: 16 residues. The CDR3 loop is CASSLSGLSRYNEQFF. The DNA for the CDR3 is TGTGCCAGCAGCTTGTCGGGCCTGAGCCGTTACAATGAGCAGTTCTTC.

The chain links TRBV15 to TRBJ2-3, with a weak D call TRBD2 (6 bases). Germline lookup yields CDR1 LNHNV and CDR2 YYDKDF (reference sequence). The V gene lost 5 bases and the J gene lost 0 bases, with 12 bases spanning the gap. This CDR3 comprises 15 residues. This CDR3 is CATSGRGTSTDTQYF. The CDR3 coding sequence is TGTGCCACCAGCGGGCGGGGTACTAGCACAGATACGCAGTATTTT.

The chain uses TRBV19 and TRBJ2-5, with a possible D match to TRBD1 (6 bases). The CDR3 spans 14 residues. CDR1 and CDR2 (germline): LNHDA, SQIVND (reference sequence). V dropped 5 bases and J dropped 5 bases, with 15 bases sitting between them. The CDR3 DNA reads TGTGCCAGTAGTCGAGTACAGGGTTTGGAGACCCAGTACTTC. Translating gives CASSRVQGLETQYF.